This T cell receptor (beta chain) originates from a study of CD4 T cells in relation to SARS-CoV-2 and coronaviruses. With regard to this clone: Its specificity is unknown.

Sequencing was performed with immunoSEQ multiplex PCR; in TCRdb, only in-frame clones are kept and a portion is missing. The sample shows 25,000 or so clones, under 80% of them seen only once. Before the COVID-19 pandemic, during about 2010-2018, CD4+ T cells were taken from unexposed donors. Isolation of CD4+ T cells took place after about 9 days in culture. The origin of this receptor is a human donor in good health. Material for sequencing was CD4+ T cells from PBMCs, cultured in vitro.

DNA for the CDR3: TGTGCCAGCAGCTTAGGGGCGGTCCAGGGACAGGGGGACGAGCAGTACTTC. Amino acids: CASSLGAVQGQGDEQYF. The chain links TRBV7-9 to TRBJ2-7, with 11 bases aligning to TRBD1. Trimming removed 1 base from V and 5 bases from J; junction bases left unmatched: 10. Germline lookup yields CDR1 SEHNR and CDR2 FQNEAQ (reference sequence). This CDR3 is 17 amino acids long.